This is a list of T cell receptor beta chains from one sample in a study of tumor and adjacent non-tumor tissue in lung cancer. TCRdb fed the multiplex PCR reads into MiXCR, producing one record per CDR3 protein. The table lists roughly 75,000 distinct CDR3 sequences, approximately 80% of them singletons. Sequenced material: distant non-tumor lung tissue. The receptors here all came from a man aged 60-69 years with non-small cell lung cancer. CDR3s include the opening cysteine and the closing phenylalanine or tryptophan. The D gene is left open where the match is weak. Clone size is given for some rows only: seen once, a few or many times, or a class if the clone is expanded.

>many|TRBV4-2|TRBJ1-2|.
CASSQNTGRGDYGYTF
TGTGCCAGCAGCCAAAACACAGGGCGGGGGGACTATGGCTACACCTTC
>.|TRBV11-2|TRBJ2-3|.
CANNKIGGGSGDTQYF
TGTGCCAACAACAAAATTGGGGGCGGTAGCGGAGATACGCAGTATTTT
>.|TRBV28|TRBJ2-3|TRBD2
CVSSPLTGGDTQYF
TGTGTCAGCAGTCCTTTGACGGGGGGAGATACGCAGTATTTT
>.|TRBV12-3/TRBV12-4|TRBJ2-3|.
CVSTPVSTGTEYF
TGTGTCAGCACCCCCGTTAGCACAGGTACGGAGTATTTT
>once|TRBV5-6|TRBJ2-1|TRBD2
CVRSLVGAGIVNEQFF
TGTGTCAGGAGCTTGGTAGGAGCGGGAATAGTCAATGAGCAGTTCTTC
>.|TRBV20-1|TRBJ2-7|TRBD2
CSASPVRGVYEQYF
TGCAGTGCTAGCCCAGTACGGGGGGTATACGAGCAGTACTTC
>.|TRBV6-6|TRBJ2-7|.
CASKSETYEQYF
TGTGCCAGCAAAAGCGAAACCTACGAGCAGTACTTC
>.|TRBV5-1|TRBJ2-1|.
CASTRSSAVQFF
TGCGCCAGCACTAGGTCTAGTGCAGTCCAGTTCTTC
>once|TRBV4-1|TRBJ2-1|.
CASNQVDMISYIEQFF
TGCGCCAGCAACCAAGTCGACATGATCTCCTACATTGAGCAGTTCTTC
>.|TRBV11-2|TRBJ2-7|TRBD1
CASSRNATGGFEQYF
TGTGCCAGCAGCCGAAACGCGACAGGGGGTTTCGAGCAGTACTTT
>few|TRBV20-1|TRBJ2-3|.
CSARELGSSTDTHYF
TGTAGTGCTAGAGAATTAGGCAGCTCCACAGATACGCACTATTTT
>.|TRBV4-1|TRBJ2-2|.
CTSSHLSGVLFF
TGCACCAGCAGCCATTTATCCGGGGTGCTGTTTTTT
>.|TRBV20-1|TRBJ2-2|TRBD1
CSARDQRQGATGELFF
TGCAGTGCTAGAGACCAACGTCAGGGGGCCACCGGGGAGCTGTTTTTT
>.|TRBV6-1|TRBJ1-3|.
CANISGNRNTIYF
TGTGCCAACATTTCAGGGAATAGAAACACCATATATTTT
>many|TRBV12-3/TRBV12-4|TRBJ2-2|TRBD1
CASRQGARTGELFF
TGTGCCAGCAGACAGGGGGCAAGAACCGGGGAGCTGTTTTTT
>.|TRBV12-3/TRBV12-4|TRBJ1-2|.
CASSNLGYGYTF
TGTGCCAGCAGTAATCTGGGCTATGGCTACACCTTC
>.|TRBV5-1|TRBJ2-3|.
CTSSDRTFSTDTQYF
TGCACCAGCAGTGACAGAACGTTTAGCACAGATACGCAGTATTTT
>.|TRBV4-1|TRBJ2-6|.
CVSSQHTGSGANVLTF
TGCGTCAGCAGCCAACACACTGGCTCTGGGGCCAACGTCCTGACTTTC
>.|TRBV5-4|TRBJ2-1|.
CASGLVGPRGNEQFF
TGTGCCAGCGGCTTGGTCGGTCCCCGGGGCAATGAGCAGTTCTTC
>medium-sized|TRBV6-2/TRBV6-3|TRBJ2-3|.
CASSSRAKRDTQYF
TGTGCCAGCAGTTCCCGGGCCAAAAGAGATACGCAGTATTTT
>.|TRBV19|TRBJ2-1|.
CASSILEGSIYNEQFF
TGTGCCAGTAGTATTCTTGAGGGCTCGATCTACAATGAGCAGTTCTTC
>.|TRBV20-1|TRBJ2-1|TRBD1
CSAPHPQGVYEHFF
TGCAGTGCTCCCCACCCTCAGGGGGTCTATGAGCACTTCTTC
>.|TRBV12-5|TRBJ1-2|.
CASGPTGGRLYHGYTF
TGTGCTAGTGGCCCGACAGGAGGAAGATTATACCATGGCTACACCTTC
>.|TRBV20-1|TRBJ2-7|.
CIAKITGDPYERYF
TGCATTGCTAAGATAACAGGAGACCCCTACGAGCGGTACTTC
>.|TRBV6-5|TRBJ2-7|.
CASRRDFASYEQYF
TGTGCCAGCCGCCGAGACTTCGCTTCCTATGAGCAGTACTTC
>.|TRBV11-2|TRBJ2-6|.
CVSSPISGVNDLTF
TGTGTCAGCAGTCCTATCTCTGGGGTCAATGACCTGACTTTC
>.|TRBV29-1|TRBJ2-7|.
CGIELPDSYEQYF
TGCGGCATTGAACTGCCGGATTCCTACGAGCAGTACTTC
>.|TRBV11-2|TRBJ2-2|.
CASSLLDWNTVELFF
TGTGCCAGCAGCTTATTGGACTGGAACACCGTCGAGCTGTTTTTT
>.|TRBV20-1|TRBJ2-1|TRBD2
CSAWTSGKLFVDGQLF
TGCAGTGCCTGGACTAGCGGGAAATTGTTTGTTGATGGGCAGCTCTTC
>many|TRBV12-3/TRBV12-4|TRBJ1-5|.
CASSLGTRPQHF
TGTGCCAGCAGTCTAGGGACACGGCCCCAGCATTTT
>.|TRBV6-6|TRBJ2-1|.
CASSYSVAVGLFNEQLF
TGTGCCAGCAGTTACTCGGTAGCGGTAGGGCTCTTCAATGAGCAGTTATTC
>.|TRBV11-2|TRBJ1-1|.
CTSILVRRGTKAFF
TGTACCAGCATCTTAGTTCGGAGGGGCACTAAAGCTTTCTTT
>.|TRBV20-1|TRBJ1-5|.
CSALRVGEGIKAQLF
.
>.|TRBV20-1|TRBJ1-2|TRBD1
CNAQGQGRNYGYTF
TGCAATGCCCAGGGACAGGGAAGAAACTATGGCTATACCTTC
>.|TRBV11-1|TRBJ2-1|.
CASGIYGTGGEQFF
TGTGCCAGCGGCATTTACGGGACCGGGGGCGAGCAGTTCTTC
>.|TRBV4-3|TRBJ1-2|TRBD1
CASIQEQGNYGYTF
TGCGCCAGCATCCAAGAACAGGGGAACTATGGTTACACCTTC
>.|TRBV29-1|TRBJ2-7|.
CSVVQQEQYF
TGCAGTGTTGTTCAGCAAGAGCAGTACTTC
>.|TRBV11-3|TRBJ2-3|.
CASSLALGDGGTQYF
TGTGCCAGCAGCCTCGCTCTAGGGGACGGTGGTACGCAGTATTTT
>.|TRBV6-2/TRBV6-3|TRBJ1-1|.
CDSSYPYGNTETFF
TGTGACAGCAGTTACCCCTATGGGAACACTGAAACTTTCTTT
>.|TRBV24-1|TRBJ1-5|.
CDTSEGSSNHPQHF
TGTGACACCAGTGAAGGTTCTAGCAATCATCCCCAGCATTTT
>once|TRBV4-3|TRBJ2-4|TRBD1
CASSQDTGTAENIQYF
TGTGCCAGCAGCCAAGATACCGGGACAGCGGAAAACATTCAGTACTTC
>.|TRBV20-1|TRBJ2-1|TRBD2
CSATIASGTAGEQFF
TGCAGTGCTACAATCGCTAGCGGGACCGCAGGTGAGCAGTTCTTC